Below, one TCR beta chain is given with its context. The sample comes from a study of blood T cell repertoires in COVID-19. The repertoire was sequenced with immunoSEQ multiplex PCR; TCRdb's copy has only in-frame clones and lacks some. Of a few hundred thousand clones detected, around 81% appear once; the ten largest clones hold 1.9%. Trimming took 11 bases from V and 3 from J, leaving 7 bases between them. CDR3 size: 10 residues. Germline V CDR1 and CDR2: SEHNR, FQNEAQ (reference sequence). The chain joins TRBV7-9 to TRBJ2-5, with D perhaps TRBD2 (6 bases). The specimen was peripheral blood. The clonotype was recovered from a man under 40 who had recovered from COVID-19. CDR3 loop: CAGGEETQYF. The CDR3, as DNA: TGTGCCGGAGGGGAAGAGACCCAGTACTTC.